A selection of T cell receptor beta chains follows, all from one sample in a study of siplizumab effects on memory and regulatory T cells. Profiled with immunoSEQ multiplex PCR; TCRdb holds only in-frame clones, not every one. This sample has around 100,000 clones; 94% occur once, and the top ten carry roughly 0.61%. The sequenced material came from Tregs sorted from blood. The receptors were gathered from a human donor in good health. CDR3s include the opening cysteine and the closing phenylalanine or tryptophan. The order of the fields is V gene, CDR3 protein.

TRBV27 | CASSFMGGSSGRVDTQYF
TRBV4-1 | CASSQDLRSEQYF
TRBV30 | CAWSVLVGETQYF
TRBV7-9 | CASSLTDTEAFF
TRBV7-9 | CASSLVGARGETQYF
TRBV18 | CASSPQGVYEKLFF
TRBV2 | CASIRDRTYGYTF
TRBV27 | CASRTGFYGYTF
TRBV5-6 | CASSLRERRNTF
TRBV5-1 | CASSATSGRGPSTDTQYF
TRBV6-5 | CASSPTSGRPYEQYF
TRBV6-5 | CASSYSGRLQDTQYF
TRBV29-1 | CSVGSSHNEQFF
TRBV6-5 | CASSPRDPGVAFF
TRBV11-2 | CASSRSGRRTDTQYF
TRBV6-1 | CASSDQGLRWDTQYF
TRBV15 | CATSRDVTTGRQPQHF
TRBV30 | CAWSVHRVGGGETQYF
TRBV6-6 | CASSSTPANYGYTF
TRBV7-9 | CASSLVGEAFF
TRBV7-9 | CASSRSGNSYEQYF
TRBV7-9 | CASSPVLIAKNIQYF
TRBV4-2 | CASSQGHRVIGDEQFF
TRBV28 | CASSFRQLYGYTF
TRBV19 | CASTDGRSGNTIYF
TRBV28 | CASSLFLGMGTDTQYF
TRBV7-9 | CASSPTQTGLETQYF
TRBV10-1 | CASSEGGTSTNEQFF
TRBV4-1 | CASSQDRGANYGYTF
TRBV25-1 | CASRTTGFEFF
TRBV7-9 | CASSLVGLAGQANTGELFF
TRBV5-1 | CASSLYTLPPNYGYTF
TRBV28 | CASSLSRREGNTIYF
TRBV11-1 | CASSAQREDTQYF
TRBV7-9 | CASSLLASGVNEQFF
TRBV5-1 | CASGIAASEDTQYF
TRBV19 | CASSVLTGVLGYTF
TRBV4-1 | CASSRLGLAGELGSTDTQYF
TRBV18 | CASSPQTGYEQYF
TRBV30 | CAWSRDSGANVLTF
TRBV5-6 | CASSLFGALPNQPQHF
TRBV5-5 | CASSYGTGSSYNEQFF
TRBV10-1 | CASSPSGTYEQYF
TRBV27 | CASSLGTVGAEQYF
TRBV5-1 | CASSFGGRAEIGYEQYF
TRBV7-9 | CASSRGTALSTDTQYF
TRBV6-6 | CASSSGANVLTF
TRBV18 | CASSPELAAYYSGANVLTF
TRBV5-1 | CASSQTDYEQYF
TRBV18 | CASSTGNTQYF
TRBV5-1 | CASSLRGRENIQYF
TRBV11-1 | CASSRSGIRADTQYF
TRBV7-3 | CASSRGMNTEAFF
TRBV18 | CASRPVGTGELFF